The entry below describes one T cell receptor beta chain. The V gene lost 5 bases and the J gene lost 11 bases, with 16 bases spanning the gap. The V gene's germline CDR1 is GTSNPN and CDR2 SVGIG (reference sequence). The CDR3 covers 12 residues. This sample is drawn from a study of blood T cell repertoires in COVID-19. TCRdb's copy holds only in-frame clones and misses some; the assay was immunoSEQ multiplex PCR. The sample lists approximately 480,000 clones; about nine tenths were seen once. The sequencing sample was made of PBMCs or T cells enriched from blood (not recorded which). The chain links TRBV30 to TRBJ2-1; tentative D call: TRBD2 (5 bases). The TCR comes from a woman in her late teens or twenties who had recovered from COVID-19. In DNA, the CDR3 is TGTGCCTGGGCTGGGGAGTGGGGTCAGCAGTTCTTC. Residues: CAWAGEWGQQFF.